This passage covers 18 T cell receptor beta chains from one sample sequenced in a study of blood T cell repertoires in COVID-19. This table comes from immunoSEQ multiplex PCR, and its TCRdb copy is limited to in-frame clones, with some not included. The repertoire holds about 270,000 clones, around 87% seen once, with about 2.1% in the top ten. Sequenced material: peripheral blood. Source of these receptors: a woman in her fifties or sixties with acute or convalescent COVID-19.

The chain employs TRBV7-9 and TRBJ1-2; tentative D call: TRBD1 (6 bases). CDR3 length: 14 amino acids. Trimming cost V 1 base and J 4 bases, with 10 bases left between them. Germline CDR1 SEHNR, CDR2 FQNEAQ (reference sequence). The CDR3 protein is CASSLGGGIYGYTF. CDR3 sequence (DNA): TGTGCCAGCAGCTTAGGAGGGGGTATCTATGGCTACACCTTC.

The CDR3, as DNA: TGTGCCAGCAGTAGACAGGGGGCTGACACTGAAGCTTTCTTT. Translated: CASSRQGADTEAFF. The chain couples TRBV27 to TRBJ1-1; 10 bases agree with TRBD1. V lost 5 bases, J lost 3 bases, and 3 bases stayed unmatched. The germline V gene encodes CDR1 MNHEY and CDR2 SMNVEV (reference sequence). The CDR3 totals 14 residues.

Here the CDR3 DNA reads TGTGCCAGCAGTTTATCTTACAGGGACTACAATGAGCAGTTCTTC. Its protein is CASSLSYRDYNEQFF. This chain connects TRBV28 to TRBJ2-1, with a possible D match to TRBD1 (6 bases). V dropped 1 base and J dropped 3 bases, with 10 bases sitting between them. Germline CDR1 MDHEN, CDR2 SYDVKM. The CDR3 is made up of 15 amino acids.

The chain uses TRBV19 and TRBJ1-5; D is undetermined. CDR3 length: 13 residues. Per germline, CDR1 LNHDA and CDR2 SQIVND (reference sequence). Trimming removed 3 bases at V and 5 bases at J, with 8 bases between. CDR3: CASSIGRDQPQHF. The DNA for the CDR3 is TGTGCCAGTAGTATTGGGAGGGATCAGCCCCAGCATTTT.

The chain has TRBV6-2 or TRBV6-3 and TRBJ2-7; 12 nucleotides match TRBD2. This CDR3 spans 14 amino acids. Trimming cost V 6 bases and J 2 bases; bases outside gene matches: 2. Germline V gene data show CDR1 as MNHEY and CDR2 as SVGEGT. The DNA of the CDR3 is TGTGCCAGCAGCCGACTAGCGGGAGCCTACGAGCAGTACTTC. Translating it yields CASSRLAGAYEQYF.

The chain joins TRBV30 to TRBJ1-5, with D possibly matching TRBD1 (6 bases). The V and J ends lost 3 bases and 4 bases respectively, with 13 bases between them. This CDR3 is 14 amino acids long. Germline CDR1 is GTSNPN and CDR2 is SVGIG (reference sequence). CDR3 nucleotides: TGTGCCTGGAGGGTGCAGGGGTGGAATCAGCCCCAGCATTTT. Amino acids: CAWRVQGWNQPQHF.

V is TRBV7-9 and J is TRBJ2-3; 7 bases map to TRBD2. The CDR3 has 15 amino acids. The V gene end was trimmed by 2 bases and the J gene end by 4 bases; junction bases not matched to a gene: 6. The V gene's germline CDR1 is SEHNR and CDR2 FQNEAQ (reference sequence). In nucleotides, the CDR3 is TGTGCCAGCAGCTTAATGGCGGGAGTCGCAGATACGCAGTATTTT. It yields the protein CASSLMAGVADTQYF.

The chain links TRBV27 to TRBJ2-1; the D gene is possibly TRBD2 (5 bases). This CDR3 is built from 14 residues. Germline V gene sequence: CDR1 MNHEY, CDR2 SMNVEV (reference sequence). The V end was cut by 3 bases, the J end by 3 bases, with 9 bases between. The CDR3 spells CASSFGLNYNEQFF. CDR3 sequence (DNA): TGTGCCAGCAGTTTCGGACTGAACTACAATGAGCAGTTCTTC.

V usage is TRBV10-3 and J usage is TRBJ1-1; D is unresolved. Germline V gene data show CDR1 as ENHRY and CDR2 as SYGVKD. The ends were cut back, 8 bases at V and 1 base at J, with 11 bases in the middle. The CDR3 consists of 13 residues. This chain's CDR3 is CAISATSNTEAFF. CDR3 nucleotides: TGTGCCATCTCGGCGACTTCGAACACTGAAGCTTTCTTT.

The chain employs TRBV7-2 and TRBJ2-1, with 7 bases fitting TRBD2. This CDR3 region has 15 residues. J was trimmed by 4 bases and V by 1 base; bases with no gene match: 4. Germline V gene data show CDR1 as SGHTA and CDR2 as FQGNSA. The CDR3 DNA reads as TGTGCCAGCAGCTTAGTGCCGGGAGGTTACAATGAGCAGTTCTTC. Translated: CASSLVPGGYNEQFF.

The chain is built from TRBV7-9 and TRBJ1-2, with TRBD1 matching 7 bases. This CDR3 spans 13 amino acids. Trimming cost V 6 bases and J 2 bases; bases outside gene matches: 3. Germline CDR1 reads SEHNR; CDR2 reads FQNEAQ (reference sequence). CDR3 protein: CASRGDSNYGYTF. The CDR3 DNA reads as TGTGCCAGCAGGGGGGACAGCAACTATGGCTACACCTTC.

The CDR3 DNA reads as TGTGCCAGCACCCCCCCCTCGGGAGGGTACCCTAGCACAGATACGCAGTATTTT. Protein product: CASTPPSGGYPSTDTQYF. The chain is built from TRBV28 and TRBJ2-3; 8 positions agree with TRBD2. With V trimmed by 7 bases and J by 0 bases, 15 bases remained unmatched. Germline V CDR1 and CDR2: MDHEN, SYDVKM. The CDR3 spans 18 residues.

The genes are TRBV11-2 and TRBJ1-1, with a possible D match to TRBD1 (5 bases). The CDR3 extends over 16 amino acids. Trimming removed 8 bases at V and 4 bases at J, with 23 bases between. Germline V lookup: CDR1 SGHAT, CDR2 FQNNGV. CDR3 region: CASRKLKGGTSTEAFF. In DNA, the CDR3 is TGTGCCAGCCGTAAATTAAAAGGCGGGACGAGCACTGAAGCTTTCTTT.

This clone was recorded once. V is TRBV29-1 and J is TRBJ2-5; 7 positions match TRBD1. V was clipped by 4 bases and J by 7 bases; unmatched bases: 6. The V gene's germline CDR1 is SQVTM and CDR2 ANQGSEA. This CDR3 has 12 residues. CDR3 coding DNA: TGCAGCGTTGGGGACAGCTCAGGGACCCAGTACTTC. Protein product: CSVGDSSGTQYF.

This clone was counted only a few times. The chain's CDR3 is CASSEKGHEQYF. The CDR3 nucleotides are TGTGCCAGCAGTGAAAAGGGGCACGAGCAGTACTTC. The chain employs TRBV6-1 and TRBJ2-7, with D tentatively TRBD1 (5 bases). The CDR3 length is 12 residues. Germline assignment: CDR1 MNHNS and CDR2 SASEGT. With 2 bases removed from V and 5 bases from J, the gap between germline ends came to 7 bases.

This clone appeared a single time. V usage is TRBV29-1 and J usage is TRBJ1-5, with D perhaps matching TRBD1 (5 bases). This CDR3 has 12 residues. Germline assignment: CDR1 SQVTM and CDR2 ANQGSEA. The germline V and J ends were trimmed by 4 bases and 6 bases, with 10 bases remaining between them. The CDR3, as DNA: TGCAGCGTTGGGGGGGGTGGTCAGCCCCAGCATTTT. It translates to CSVGGGGQPQHF.

This sequence joins TRBV7-3 and TRBJ2-1; 9 bases fit TRBD2. Trimming removed 5 bases from V and 6 bases from J; junction bases left unmatched: 8. CDR1 SGHTA and CDR2 FQGTGA come from the germline V gene. The CDR3 spans 15 residues. The CDR3 nucleotides are TGTGCCAGCAGCCCAGGACTAGCGCGCATCAATGAGCAGTTCTTC. Translated, it gives CASSPGLARINEQFF.

The chain is built from TRBV5-5 and TRBJ1-4, with 8 bases identical to TRBD1. With 2 bases clipped from V and 0 bases from J, the junction kept 3 bases outside the gene matches. Germline V gene data show CDR1 as SGHKS and CDR2 as YYEKEE (reference sequence). The CDR3 extends over 16 amino acids. CDR3 region: CASSLQGVATNEKLFF. The CDR3 bases are TGTGCCAGCAGCTTACAGGGGGTGGCAACTAATGAAAAACTGTTTTTT.